A single sample is the source of the 17 T cell receptor beta chains below, sequenced in a study of blood T cell repertoires in COVID-19. The repertoire was sequenced with immunoSEQ multiplex PCR; TCRdb's copy has only in-frame clones and lacks some. Counted here are over 200,000 clones, 90% occurring once; the ten biggest clones make up approximately 2.5%. The source material was peripheral blood. These receptors originate from a man aged 25-45 years with COVID-19, enrolled during active disease.

This chain joins TRBV24-1 and TRBJ2-3; 7 bases align to TRBD2. In germline, CDR1 is KGHDR, CDR2 SFDVKD. The CDR3 covers 15 residues. Losses at the gene ends were 4 bases for V and 7 bases for J; bases not matched to a gene: 10. The CDR3 loop reads CATSDPSGLVYTQYF. CDR3 DNA sequence: TGTGCCACCAGTGACCCCAGCGGACTAGTTTATACGCAGTATTTT.

The chain has TRBV10-1 and TRBJ2-3; 9 nucleotides align to TRBD2. From germline, CDR1 is WNHNN and CDR2 SYGVQD (reference sequence). J lost 2 bases, V lost 10 bases, and 16 bases had no gene match. This CDR3 is built from 17 residues. As DNA, the CDR3 is TGCGCCAACCCTGCTAGCGGGGTTTCGGTGTTCACAGATACGCAGTATTTT. Translating gives CANPASGVSVFTDTQYF.

This clone showed up just a few times. V is TRBV11-1 and J is TRBJ1-3; 9 nucleotides match TRBD1. The CDR3 is made up of 16 amino acids. Trimming cost V 6 bases and J 3 bases; bases outside gene matches: 9. CDR1 SGHAT and CDR2 FQDESV come from the germline V gene (reference sequence). CDR3 sequence: CASRTGTGYDGNTIYF. The CDR3 bases are TGTGCCAGCAGAACCGGGACAGGGTACGATGGAAACACCATATATTTT.

The genes are TRBV7-2 and TRBJ2-2; 8 bases are a match to TRBD2. The germline CDR1 and CDR2 sequences are SGHTA and FQGNSA. The length of the CDR3 is 13 residues. With V trimmed by 7 bases and J by 5 bases, 3 bases remained unmatched. The CDR3 reads CASNPGGTGELFF. CDR3 sequence (DNA): TGTGCCAGCAACCCGGGGGGGACCGGGGAGCTGTTTTTT. Together with reference TRBV7-2 and TRBJ2-2, the CDR3 gives the full variable domain: GAGVSQSPSNKVTEKGKDVELRCDPISGHTALYWYRQSLGQGLEFLIYFQGNSAPDKSGLPSDRFSAERTGGSVSTLTIQRTQQEDSAVYLCASNPGGTGELFFGEGSRLTVL.

The chain carries TRBV7-2 and TRBJ2-5, with 7 bases that match TRBD1. The CDR3 runs to 14 residues. CDR1 and CDR2 (germline): SGHTA, FQGNSA. The junction had 4 bases not matched to a gene; V was cut back by 4 bases and J by 2 bases. This chain's CDR3 is CASSWMTGQETQYF. The CDR3 nucleotides are TGTGCCAGCAGCTGGATGACAGGGCAAGAGACCCAGTACTTC.

This clone was recorded at least ten times. The rearrangement joins TRBV12-5 to TRBJ1-2; D is uncertain. V was clipped by 5 bases and J by 0 bases, with 19 bases between them. Germline V gives CDR1 LGHNT, CDR2 FRNRAP. This CDR3 is 17 amino acids long. The CDR3 bases are TGTGCTAGTGGTCCACCCTCAGGCAGCCTTACTAACTATGGCTACACCTTC. Translated, it gives CASGPPSGSLTNYGYTF.

This clone was counted once. This rearrangement joins TRBV4-1 to TRBJ1-1; TRBD1 matches 9 bases. The CDR3 runs to 17 residues. From germline, CDR1 is MGHRA and CDR2 YSYEKL. With V trimmed by 0 bases and J by 2 bases, 7 bases remained unmatched. The CDR3, as DNA: TGCGCCAGCAGCCAAGATACAGGGGGCCAACGAAACACTGAAGCTTTCTTT. It encodes CASSQDTGGQRNTEAFF.

V and J are TRBV7-9 and TRBJ2-7; TRBD1 agrees at 7 bases. Germline V CDR1 and CDR2: SEHNR, FQNEAQ (reference sequence). This CDR3 is 15 amino acids long. The trim removed 5 bases at V and 2 bases at J, leaving 9 bases unmatched. The CDR3 DNA reads as TGTGCCAGCAGCGTGCGTTTGCAGGGGGCCTACGAGCAGTACTTC. It specifies CASSVRLQGAYEQYF.

The CDR3 DNA reads as TGTGCCAGCAGTTACTCCGGGGATGGCTACACCTTC. Residues: CASSYSGDGYTF. The chain couples TRBV6-5 to TRBJ1-2; D is uncertain. Germline V lookup: CDR1 MNHEY, CDR2 SVGAGI. This CDR3 is built from 12 residues. Trimming removed 0 bases from V and 6 bases from J, with 5 bases in between.

In its sample, this clone was seen once. The chain links TRBV5-1 to TRBJ1-2, with TRBD1 matching over 7 bases. CDR3 length: 12 residues. The V and J ends lost 4 bases and 4 bases, in that order; junction bases with no gene match: 1. Germline CDR1 SGHRS, CDR2 YFSETQ. The CDR3 sequence: CASSGQVYGYTF. CDR3 in DNA: TGCGCCAGCAGCGGACAGGTCTATGGCTACACCTTC.

The chain couples TRBV5-6 to TRBJ2-7, with 13 positions matching TRBD2. The germline gives CDR1 SGHDT, CDR2 YYEEEE. Trimming cost V 3 bases and J 0 bases; bases outside gene matches: 3. The CDR3 length is 16 residues. Here the CDR3 reads CASSSGLAGPSYEQYF. CDR3 in DNA: TGTGCCAGCAGCTCGGGACTAGCGGGACCCTCCTACGAGCAGTACTTC.

This rearrangement joins TRBV2 to TRBJ1-5; the match to TRBD1 covers 7 bases. The CDR3 covers 15 residues. From germline, CDR1 is SNHLY and CDR2 FYNNEI. V was clipped by 6 bases and J by 4 bases; unmatched bases: 9. The CDR3 spells CASSGGQRDNQPQHF. The CDR3 bases are TGTGCCAGCAGCGGGGGACAGCGAGATAATCAGCCCCAGCATTTT.

The J gene is TRBJ2-7, the V gene TRBV14, with 9 bases aligning to TRBD1. Germline loops: CDR1 SGHDN, CDR2 FVKESK. V shed 2 bases, J shed 2 bases, and the junction held 7 bases outside the gene matches. CDR3 size: 16 residues. The chain's CDR3 is CASSQLDRGVTYEQYF. CDR3 in DNA: TGTGCCAGCAGCCAACTCGACAGGGGGGTCACCTACGAGCAGTACTTC.

The chain couples TRBV27 to TRBJ1-2; no reliable D call. The CDR3 is made up of 13 amino acids. With 5 bases removed from V and 2 bases from J, the gap between germline ends came to 9 bases. Per the germline V gene, CDR1 is MNHEY and CDR2 is SMNVEV (reference sequence). The CDR3 DNA follows: TGTGCCAGCAGTCCCTGGAGGAACTATGGCTACACCTTC. This codes for CASSPWRNYGYTF.

The genes are TRBV6-5 and TRBJ2-3, with TRBD2 identical over 9 bases. The V segment lost 8 bases and the J segment 6 bases; nucleotides outside the gene matches: 6. The CDR3 extends over 13 amino acids. Looked up from germline, CDR1 is MNHEY and CDR2 is SVGAGI. The CDR3 DNA is TGTGCCAGCCGAGAGCGGGGGGCGGATACGCAGTATTTT. The encoded protein is CASRERGADTQYF.

This rearrangement joins TRBV30 to TRBJ2-3; D is undetermined. This CDR3 contains 13 residues. The V end was cut by 0 bases, the J end by 0 bases, with 4 bases between. Germline lookup yields CDR1 GTSNPN and CDR2 SVGIG (reference sequence). The DNA for the CDR3 is TGTGCCTGGAGTGTACAGAGCACAGATACGCAGTATTTT. Its protein is CAWSVQSTDTQYF. The variable domain in full, completed from reference TRBV30 and TRBJ2-3, reads SQTIHQWPATLVQPVGSPLSLECTVEGTSNPNLYWYRQAAGRGLQLLFYSVGIGQISSEVPQNLSASRPQDRQFILSSKKLLLSDSGFYLCAWSVQSTDTQYFGPGTRLTVL.

The chain combines TRBV19 with TRBJ2-7; 9 nucleotides match TRBD1. The ends lost 0 bases at V and 5 bases at J; junction bases unmatched: 2. CDR1 LNHDA and CDR2 SQIVND come from the germline V gene (reference sequence). This CDR3 comprises 14 residues. CDR3 bases: TGTGCCAGTAGTATAGATTGGGACAGGGACGAGCAGTACTTC. Encoded protein: CASSIDWDRDEQYF.